The following is a T cell receptor beta chain sequence with its context. As yet, its antigen is unknown. This CDR3 region has 15 residues. The J segment lost 8 bases and the V segment lost 2 bases, leaving 5 bases of the junction unmatched. CDR1 is SGDLS and CDR2 is YYNGEE in the germline V gene. This specimen comes from a study of cytotoxic CD8 clonotypes in ibrutinib-treated CLL. Study overall: The patient breakdown showed more than nine relapsed/refractory and approximately 15 treatment-naive cases, with fewer than 18 IGHV unmutated. Study observations and caveats: Clonality (at baseline) was higher than in age-matched healthy donors and tracked circulating CD8+ T-cell counts. At progression, clonality fell back toward baseline after rising at ibrutinib response. The study found public clonotypes uncommon, contracting or stable on treatment.

Here immunoSEQ multiplex PCR was the method, and the copy in TCRdb shows in-frame clones only, minus some. Of tens of thousands of clones in the sample, approximately 50% were seen once. The material was PBMCs, obtained at disease progression, from a patient treated with ibrutinib. The TCR sequence derives from a human donor with chronic lymphocytic leukemia. The genes are TRBV9 and TRBJ2-1, with TRBD2 matching 12 bases. The CDR3 nucleotides are TGTGCCAGCAGCGTTGGACTAGCGGGATTGGATGAGCAGTTCTTC. Translated: CASSVGLAGLDEQFF.